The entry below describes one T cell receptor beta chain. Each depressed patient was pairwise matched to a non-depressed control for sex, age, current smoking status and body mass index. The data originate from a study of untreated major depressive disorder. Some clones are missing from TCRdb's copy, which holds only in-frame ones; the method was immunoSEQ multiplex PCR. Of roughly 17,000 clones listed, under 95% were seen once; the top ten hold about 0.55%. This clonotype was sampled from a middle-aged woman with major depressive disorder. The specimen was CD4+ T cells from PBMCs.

The CDR3 DNA reads as TGTGCCAGCAGCGCCGGGGGCCTGGGCTACGAGCAGTACTTC. This encodes CASSAGGLGYEQYF. The J gene is TRBJ2-7, the V gene TRBV5-6; D could derive from TRBD1 or TRBD2 (6 bases each). There are 14 residues in the CDR3. Germline V gene data show CDR1 as SGHDT and CDR2 as YYEEEE. Trimming pared 4 bases from V and 3 bases from J, leaving 14 bases between. Full variable domain (outside the CDR3, taken from reference TRBV5-6 and TRBJ2-7): DAGVTQSPTHLIKTRGQQVTLRCSPKSGHDTVSWYQQALGQGPQFIFQYYEEEERQRGNFPDRFSGHQFPNYSSELNVNALLLGDSALYLCASSAGGLGYEQYFGPGTRLTVT.